A selection of T cell receptor beta chains follows, all from one sample in a study of cytomegalovirus exposure and HLA in healthy donors. Assay: immunoSEQ multiplex PCR; the TCRdb copy retains only in-frame clones and omits some. Among over 150,000 clones, around 75% were seen once, and the ten largest hold less than 5.5%. Sequenced sample: PBMCs. The receptors shown here come from a male donor in good health and CMV-seronegative. Each CDR3 is given with its conserved first and last residue.

cdr3_length,j_call,v_call,cdr3_aa
17,TRBJ2-1,TRBV11-1,CASSLVGTSGVYNEQFF
14,TRBJ2-1,TRBV7-3,CASSINSGRSGKFF
12,TRBJ2-7,TRBV6-5,CASMGRGRRLYF
15,TRBJ2-4,TRBV6-6,CASDPYSGRKNIQYF
14,TRBJ2-7,TRBV27,CASSLTSPSYEQYF
13,TRBJ1-5,TRBV2,CASKTDSNQPQHF
13,TRBJ2-7,TRBV28,CASSLQGTYEQYF
14,TRBJ2-1,TRBV28,CATLGAYRYNEQFF
13,TRBJ2-1,TRBV6-5,CASRLGQYNEQFF
16,TRBJ1-6,TRBV19,CASSNVLGATPSPLHF
15,TRBJ2-4,TRBV6-1,CASGDGSLAKNIQYF
15,TRBJ2-3,TRBV7-2,CASSLAGDKGDTQYF
11,TRBJ2-5,TRBV11-2,CASGTGETQYF
16,TRBJ2-7,TRBV6-5,CASSYSTAGISYEQYF
15,TRBJ1-5,TRBV30,CAWRRQGKGNQPQHF
17,TRBJ2-1,TRBV10-3,CAIARTSGGDSYNEQFF
15,TRBJ1-5,TRBV5-1,CASSLNGQGYQPQHF
17,TRBJ2-2,TRBV7-8,CASSLADSFSNTGELFF
14,TRBJ2-1,TRBV5-1,CASSGGDTYNEQFF
16,TRBJ2-3,TRBV14,CASSWRTLADGGTQYF
16,TRBJ2-1,TRBV6-6,CASSEDGVRRGNEQFF
15,TRBJ2-1,TRBV28,CASSLREGGRNEQFF
15,TRBJ2-6,TRBV28,CASSSQGSGANVLTF
13,TRBJ2-3,TRBV7-8,CASSSRGRDKQYF
17,TRBJ2-3,TRBV5-1,CASSIIAGGASTDTQYF
13,TRBJ1-1,TRBV11-2,CASSWGRHTEAFF
16,TRBJ2-1,TRBV5-1,CASSSGGRAFVNEQFF
15,TRBJ1-4,TRBV2,CASSGQGASSEKLFF
16,TRBJ1-6,TRBV6-6,CASSYSEGVDNSPLHF
16,TRBJ2-5,TRBV2,CASRGWLAGGGETQYF
15,TRBJ2-7,TRBV11-1,CASSLASGSSYEQYF
16,TRBJ2-5,TRBV19,CASSILGNRGAETQYF
13,TRBJ1-3,TRBV19,CASSISGGNTIYF
15,TRBJ1-6,TRBV2,CASSAQVAYNSPLHF
13,TRBJ2-3,TRBV11-3,CASSLMGPDTQYF
14,TRBJ2-7,TRBV25-1,CAISTGTGAYEQYF
15,TRBJ2-1,TRBV9,CASSASGSSYNEQFF
16,TRBJ1-2,TRBV4-2,CASSQETGRAGYGYTF
17,TRBJ2-5,TRBV7-9,CASSFPDRGPVQETQYF
11,TRBJ2-7,TRBV20-1,CSANRDYEQYF
13,TRBJ2-2,TRBV15,CATGPPNTGELFF
15,TRBJ1-6,TRBV5-1,CASSFYDRAGSPLHF
16,TRBJ1-2,TRBV29-1,CSVRGGLGRGEYGYTF
16,TRBJ2-1,TRBV27,CASSFGTGFSYNEQFF
18,TRBJ2-6,TRBV5-1,CASSLDGTLYSGANVLTF
18,TRBJ2-2,TRBV4-1,CASSQAGLAGVGTGELFF
15,TRBJ2-1,TRBV2,CASSRDRGPYNEQFF
14,TRBJ2-7,TRBV7-2,CASSQLAVSYEQYF
15,TRBJ1-2,TRBV18,CASSPGDRAAYGYTF
13,TRBJ1-5,TRBV19,CASTTGFVVPQHF
15,TRBJ2-7,TRBV5-4,CASSLESQGSYEQYF